These T cell receptor beta chains were read from a single sample in a study of blood T cell repertoires in COVID-19. The repertoire was sequenced with immunoSEQ multiplex PCR; TCRdb's copy has only in-frame clones and lacks some. This table has under 150,000 clones, more than 75% appearing once. Input material: peripheral blood. The source is a man aged 55 to 69 with active or convalescent COVID-19. CDR3s include the opening cysteine and the closing phenylalanine or tryptophan.

V: TRBV6-5; J: TRBJ2-1; CDR3: CASSMHGRENEQFF
V: TRBV20-1; J: TRBJ2-1; CDR3: CSASFQTRDEQFF
V: TRBV15; J: TRBJ2-7; CDR3: CATSISRGIGEQYF
V: TRBV20-1; J: TRBJ2-7; CDR3: CSASGGGWEQYF
V: TRBV11-3; J: TRBJ2-1; CDR3: CASSSSGSSYNEQFF
V: TRBV7-9; J: TRBJ2-7; CDR3: CASSYGLAGDLYEQYF
V: TRBV19; J: TRBJ2-7; CDR3: CASSPTGGGYEQYF
V: TRBV10-3; J: TRBJ2-1; CDR3: CAISEGGLAGGSSYNEQFF
V: TRBV29-1; J: TRBJ1-2; CDR3: CSVGTGANYGYTF
V: TRBV28; J: TRBJ2-1; CDR3: CASSSPTDFGDEQFF
V: TRBV5-4; J: TRBJ2-1; CDR3: CASSLGALGEQFF
V: TRBV4-1; J: TRBJ1-1; CDR3: CASSQDNQANTEAFF
V: TRBV5-1; J: TRBJ1-3; CDR3: CASSSRDLASGAIYF
V: TRBV27; J: TRBJ2-5; CDR3: CASSLSRSIETQYF
V: TRBV28; J: TRBJ1-2; CDR3: CASSRQGFYGYTF
V: TRBV12-3/TRBV12-4; J: TRBJ2-1; CDR3: CASTVSVYNEQFF
V: TRBV28; J: TRBJ2-7; CDR3: CASNLASGSYEQYF
V: TRBV6-6; J: TRBJ2-5; CDR3: CASSPGTGEQETQYF
V: TRBV7-9; J: TRBJ2-7; CDR3: CASSWGGSYEQYF
V: TRBV28; J: TRBJ2-2; CDR3: CASSPSAARTSGTNTGELFF
V: TRBV7-8; J: TRBJ1-6; CDR3: CASSSGQGASSPLHF
V: TRBV7-6; J: TRBJ2-5; CDR3: CASTAGGGLALETQYF
V: TRBV15; J: TRBJ2-1; CDR3: CATRGEGSLAEQFF
V: TRBV5-5; J: TRBJ1-2; CDR3: CASSLVTGSEGYTF
V: TRBV6-4; J: TRBJ2-5; CDR3: CASSRLAGAQETQYF
V: TRBV4-2; J: TRBJ1-1; CDR3: CASSQDRALEAFF
V: TRBV15; J: TRBJ1-2; CDR3: CATSRDREGGSGYTF
V: TRBV27; J: TRBJ2-7; CDR3: CASSPWSSYEQYF
V: TRBV2; J: TRBJ2-7; CDR3: CASSLRGREGRSEQYF
V: TRBV4-1; J: TRBJ1-4; CDR3: CASSQETGVLGKLFF
V: TRBV24-1; J: TRBJ1-2; CDR3: CATLMDQDRGEDNYGYTF
V: TRBV6-5; J: TRBJ2-1; CDR3: CASRRTENNEQFF
V: TRBV6-5; J: TRBJ2-3; CDR3: CASSWTSGMRADTQYF